This TCR beta chain stems from a study of blood T cell repertoires in COVID-19. Clones were read by immunoSEQ multiplex PCR, and TCRdb kept only the in-frame ones, dropping some. The table includes some 250,000 clones, 88% detected once. V was clipped by 5 bases and J by 6 bases; unmatched bases: 9. This CDR3 has 14 amino acids. Germline V gene data show CDR1 as MGHRA and CDR2 as YSYEKL. The sample consisted of peripheral blood. This chain uses TRBV4-1 with TRBJ1-1; 7 bases line up with TRBD1. The clonotype comes from a woman in her twenties or thirties with acute or convalescent COVID-19. In DNA, the CDR3 is TGCGCCAGCAGCTGGGACAGCCCTCAGGCTGAAGCTTTCTTT. This gives the protein CASSWDSPQAEAFF.